This T cell receptor (beta chain) was captured in a study of Ad26.COV2.S vaccination and SARS-CoV-2 variants. Study-level background: The authors gave Ad26.COV2.S intramuscularly, either once or twice 56 days apart.

The assay was immunoSEQ multiplex PCR, and TCRdb's table has in-frame clones only and misses some. The data contain some 250,000 clones, more than 75% of them singletons. Comment on this clone: What it binds is not known.

The treatment: 19 received Ad26.COV2.S at low or high dose, single or two shots; five or six received placebo; per-sample allocation not given. After the first vaccine or placebo injection, samples were drawn on day 63. Aged 18-55 years, donor was enrolled in Boston in 2020. Findings of the study overall: Reported post-vaccination CD8+ and CD4+ T cell responses to spike showed substantial breadth. Placebo and vaccine recipients had non-spike TCR breadth that was similar.

Sequenced here: peripheral blood, sampled in a trial of Ad26.COV2.S vaccine versus placebo. This sequence was found in a person between 18 and 60 years old who received the Ad26.COV2.S COVID-19 vaccine or a placebo.

The CDR3 sequence is CASSSAPGGYTF. DNA of the CDR3: TGTGCCAGCAGTTCGGCCCCAGGGGGCTACACCTTC. The J gene is TRBJ1-2, the V gene TRBV27; the D gene is possibly TRBD1 (5 bases). Per the germline V gene, CDR1 is MNHEY and CDR2 is SMNVEV (reference sequence). CDR3 length equals 12 residues. Trimming stripped 4 bases from V and 8 bases from J, with 11 bases between.